These 18 T cell receptor beta chains were sequenced from one sample in a study of PD-L1 blockade in urothelial cancer. Clones were read by immunoSEQ multiplex PCR, and TCRdb kept only the in-frame ones, dropping some. Found here are more than 35,000 clones, around 80% of them singletons; the top ten hold roughly 3.2%. The sample in question was PBMCs, obtained around atezolizumab (anti-PD-L1) treatment. The receptors were sampled from a man aged 65 to 79 with urothelial cancer.

This rearrangement joins TRBV19 to TRBJ1-1; 7 positions match TRBD1. The germline V gene encodes CDR1 LNHDA and CDR2 SQIVND (reference sequence). V gave up 7 bases and J gave up 4 bases; unmatched junction bases: 12. The CDR3 runs 15 residues. The CDR3 DNA follows: TGTGCCAGTACCAGGACAGGAGGCACGACCACTGAAGCTTTCTTT. Its protein is CASTRTGGTTTEAFF.

This chain's CDR3 is CASSVGEEAGRYEQYF. The DNA for the CDR3 is TGTGCCAGCAGCGTAGGTGAGGAGGCGGGTAGGTACGAGCAGTACTTC. The chain carries TRBV9 and TRBJ2-7; tentative D call: TRBD2 (5 bases). This CDR3 region has 16 residues. V dropped 0 bases and J dropped 4 bases, with 17 bases sitting between them. Germline CDR1 SGDLS, CDR2 YYNGEE.

The V gene is TRBV9, the J gene TRBJ2-1, with 10 bases fitting TRBD2. The V gene end was trimmed by 3 bases and the J gene end by 10 bases; junction bases not matched to a gene: 10. Germline V gene lookup returns CDR1 SGDLS and CDR2 YYNGEE. The CDR3 spans 15 residues. This chain's CDR3 is CASSERTSGPAEQFF. CDR3 nucleotides: TGTGCCAGCAGCGAGAGGACTAGCGGCCCCGCGGAGCAGTTCTTC.

The chain carries TRBV14 and TRBJ2-5, with TRBD2 matching over 11 bases. V lost 4 bases to trimming and J lost 3 bases; unmatched junction nucleotides: 19. Looked up from germline, CDR1 is SGHDN and CDR2 is FVKESK. The CDR3 is made up of 20 amino acids. CDR3 region: CASSPQPELAGGPEEETQYF. CDR3 nucleotides: TGTGCCAGCAGCCCCCAGCCGGAATTAGCGGGAGGGCCTGAGGAAGAGACCCAGTACTTC.

This clone showed up just a few times. V usage is TRBV7-6 and J usage is TRBJ1-6, with a tentative D call TRBD1 (5 bases). Germline CDR1 SGHVS, CDR2 FNYEAQ. The CDR3 sequence is 15 residues long. V lost 5 bases and J lost 6, with 14 bases in between. The CDR3 DNA reads as TGTGCCAGCAGCCAGGACCTGGGACTTAATTCACCCCTCCACTTT. It translates to CASSQDLGLNSPLHF.

V usage is TRBV18 and J usage is TRBJ2-7; the D gene is possibly TRBD2 (6 bases). V was clipped by 5 bases and J by 2 bases, with 10 bases between them. This CDR3 has 13 residues. Germline CDR1 and CDR2: KGHSH and LQKENI. The CDR3: CASSAGPAYEQYF. In DNA, the CDR3 is TGTGCCAGCTCAGCGGGACCAGCCTACGAGCAGTACTTC. The variable domain in full, completed from reference TRBV18 and TRBJ2-7, reads NAGVMQNPRHLVRRRGQEARLRCSPMKGHSHVYWYRQLPEEGLKFMVYLQKENIIDESGMPKERFSAEFPKEGPSILRIQQVVRGDSAAYFCASSAGPAYEQYFGPGTRLTVT.

The chain links TRBV7-2 to TRBJ2-7, with 9 bases identical to TRBD1. Germline CDR1 and CDR2: SGHTA and FQGNSA. The CDR3 contains 11 residues. The J segment lost 9 bases and the V segment lost 4 bases, leaving 1 base of the junction unmatched. CDR3 amino acids: CASSSGQGQYF. The CDR3 DNA is TGTGCCAGCAGCTCGGGACAGGGGCAGTACTTC. Full variable domain (rest looked up from reference TRBV7-2 and TRBJ2-7): GAGVSQSPSNKVTEKGKDVELRCDPISGHTALYWYRQSLGQGLEFLIYFQGNSAPDKSGLPSDRFSAERTGGSVSTLTIQRTQQEDSAVYLCASSSGQGQYFGPGTRLTVT.

The CDR3 spells CASSTGAYGYTF. DNA for the CDR3: TGTGCCAGCAGCACAGGGGCCTATGGCTACACCTTC. The chain joins TRBV6-5 to TRBJ1-2; TRBD1 agrees at 7 bases. The CDR3 extends over 12 amino acids. Germline-derived CDR1 and CDR2 are MNHEY and SVGAGI. V gave up 6 bases and J gave up 4 bases; unmatched junction bases: 2.

The chain combines TRBV27 with TRBJ2-3; TRBD2 matches at 14 bases. Germline V gene lookup returns CDR1 MNHEY and CDR2 SMNVEV (reference sequence). This CDR3 is built from 18 residues. The J segment lost 2 bases and the V segment lost 5 bases, leaving 9 bases of the junction unmatched. In nucleotides, the CDR3 is TGTGCCAGCAGTCGCGGACTAGCGGGAGGCCTTCTCACAGATACGCAGTATTTT. It specifies CASSRGLAGGLLTDTQYF.

The CDR3: CASSLGLVRQETQYF. The CDR3 DNA follows: TGCGCCAGCAGCTTGGGGTTGGTGAGACAAGAGACCCAGTACTTC. The V gene is TRBV5-1, the J gene TRBJ2-5; no clear D gene. The V end was cut by 0 bases, the J end by 2 bases, with 11 bases between. There are 15 residues in the CDR3. The V gene's germline CDR1 is SGHRS and CDR2 YFSETQ. Filled out from reference TRBV5-1 and TRBJ2-5, the complete variable domain reads KAGVTQTPRYLIKTRGQQVTLSCSPISGHRSVSWYQQTPGQGLQFLFEYFSETQRNKGNFPGRFSGRQFSNSRSEMNVSTLELGDSALYLCASSLGLVRQETQYFGPGTRLLVL.

The genes are TRBV5-6 and TRBJ1-1; TRBD1 is a possible D gene (5 bases). The CDR3 loop spans 14 amino acids. The V gene's germline CDR1 is SGHDT and CDR2 YYEEEE. Trimming removed 4 bases from V and 6 bases from J, with 16 bases in between. This CDR3 is CASSADSRYPEAFF. The CDR3 DNA reads as TGTGCCAGCAGCGCTGACAGTCGATACCCTGAAGCTTTCTTT. Supplemented by reference TRBV5-6 and TRBJ1-1, the full variable domain reads DAGVTQSPTHLIKTRGQQVTLRCSPKSGHDTVSWYQQALGQGPQFIFQYYEEEERQRGNFPDRFSGHQFPNYSSELNVNALLLGDSALYLCASSADSRYPEAFFGQGTRLTVV.

The CDR3: CASRRTGETYEQYF. CDR3 DNA: TGTGCCAGCAGAAGGACAGGGGAGACCTACGAGCAGTACTTC. The chain recombines TRBV7-2 with TRBJ2-7; 9 bases map to TRBD1. Trimming at V came to 6 bases and at J to 2 bases, leaving 5 bases not matched to a gene. This CDR3 region has 14 residues. Germline CDR1 SGHTA, CDR2 FQGNSA.

The chain's CDR3 is CASSYGTGNTGELFF. The CDR3 DNA sequence: TGTGCCAGCAGTTACGGGACAGGGAACACCGGGGAGCTGTTTTTT. J is TRBJ2-2 and V is TRBV6-6, with TRBD1 matching over 8 bases. The CDR3 extends over 15 amino acids. V was pared by 2 bases and J by 1 base, with 0 bases of the junction left unmatched. CDR1 is MNHNY and CDR2 is SVGAGI in the germline V gene (reference sequence).

The DNA of the CDR3 is TGCGCCAGCAGCCCCTCGGGGTTCACTGAAGCTTTCTTT. Translation: CASSPSGFTEAFF. The chain joins TRBV4-1 to TRBJ1-1; no clear D. V was clipped by 4 bases and J by 4 bases, with 10 bases between them. CDR3 size: 13 residues. Per the germline V gene, CDR1 is MGHRA and CDR2 is YSYEKL.

This chain uses TRBV4-2 with TRBJ2-7, with 11 bases matching TRBD2. V shed 0 bases, J shed 2 bases, and the junction held 9 bases outside the gene matches. This CDR3 spans 18 amino acids. CDR1 and CDR2 (germline): LGHNA, YNFKEQ. CDR3 sequence: CASSQEATSGGLTYEQYF. CDR3 nucleotide sequence: TGTGCCAGCAGCCAAGAGGCCACTAGCGGGGGCCTGACCTACGAGCAGTACTTC.

This clone was recorded a few times. This chain connects TRBV28 to TRBJ1-5; D uncertain. The CDR3 contains 15 residues. V lost 3 bases to trimming and J lost 2 bases, with 11 bases between them. From germline, CDR1 is MDHEN and CDR2 SYDVKM. The CDR3 DNA sequence: TGTGCCAGCAGTTTGGAGGCGCCGGGCAATCAGCCCCAGCATTTT. Translated, it gives CASSLEAPGNQPQHF.

This clone was seen only a few times. The V and J genes are TRBV7-2 and TRBJ1-5, with D possibly matching TRBD1 (6 bases). The CDR3 runs to 14 residues. Per germline, CDR1 SGHTA and CDR2 FQGNSA. Trimming shortened V by 3 bases and J by 3 bases, and 9 bases separated the two germline ends. For the CDR3, the DNA is TGTGCCAGCAGCTTGGACAGTCCCAATCAGCCCCAGCATTTT. The encoded protein is CASSLDSPNQPQHF.

The rearrangement uses TRBV4-2 and TRBJ1-1; a weak D match, TRBD1 (5 bases). Germline CDR1 reads LGHNA; CDR2 reads YNFKEQ. CDR3 length equals 16 residues. V was trimmed by 0 bases and J by 3 bases, leaving 14 bases between them. The CDR3 reads CASSQDLGEEDTEAFF. The CDR3 DNA sequence: TGTGCCAGCAGCCAAGATCTGGGGGAGGAGGACACTGAAGCTTTCTTT.